This T cell receptor beta chain was identified in a study of cytomegalovirus exposure and HLA in healthy donors. Study-wide results and caveats: A highly shared variant cluster was judged a likely technical artifact. When analyzed later, the rates of TCR association showed variation by HLA locus, with DRB1 the most and HLA-C the fewest. Productive status was seen about 87% or about 30% of the time for most TCR beta V segments in an earlier analysis.

PCR employed 60 Vbeta and 13 Jbeta primers. TCRdb keeps only in-frame clones here, not all; method: immunoSEQ multiplex PCR. The sample includes about 180,000 clones, over 80% of them seen just once. Germline CDR1 SGDLS, CDR2 YYNGEE. J was trimmed by 3 bases and V by 4 bases; bases with no gene match: 10. CDR3 length: 17 residues. For this clone: What it binds is unknown.

Unrecorded immune exposure was likely among donors, who were nominally healthy when sampled. The source of this sequence is a boy between 2 and 10 years old in good health and CMV-seronegative. Input material: PBMCs. The chain carries TRBV9 and TRBJ2-3; 11 nucleotides match TRBD2. The CDR3 reads CASSLSLAGDKTDTQYF. The CDR3 DNA is TGTGCCAGCAGCCTCTCACTAGCGGGGGACAAGACAGATACGCAGTATTTT.